These 20 T cell receptor beta chains originate from one sample sequenced in a study of blood T cell repertoires in COVID-19 (TCRdb year 2020). The library was generated by the immunoSEQ multiplex PCR assay. Drawn from immuneACCESS, this table holds only the in-frame rearrangements with V and J called that TCRdb kept. Clones are partly lost; checked studies trace under half to an unresolved V gene and leave the rest unexplained. The sample includes about 160,000 clones, with more than 75% observed a single time. The ten largest make up 7% to 10% of the sample. The sequenced sample was peripheral blood. The receptors here all came from a woman aged 55-75 years with COVID-19, enrolled during active disease.

The V call is TRBV6-5, the J call TRBJ2-5; D perhaps matches TRBD2 (6 bases). There are 13 residues in the CDR3. Trimming pared 8 bases from V and 3 bases from J, leaving 13 bases between. The germline V gene has CDR1 MNHEY and CDR2 SVGAGI. The CDR3 loop reads CASHRSGEETQYF. In DNA form, the CDR3 reads TGTGCCAGCCACCGATCGGGGGAAGAGACCCAGTACTTC.

The J gene is TRBJ2-5, the V gene TRBV5-6; the match to TRBD1 covers 7 bases. The trim removed 1 base at V and 2 bases at J, leaving 2 bases unmatched. The CDR3 extends over 14 amino acids. Germline loops: CDR1 SGHDT, CDR2 YYEEEE. CDR3 DNA sequence: TGTGCCAGCAGCTTGACACAGGGGCAAGAGACCCAGTACTTC. Its translation is CASSLTQGQETQYF.

This clone has just one count. V is TRBV5-1 and J is TRBJ2-2; 10 bases match TRBD2. Germline V gene sequence: CDR1 SGHRS, CDR2 YFSETQ. V lost 2 bases and J lost 0; bases outside the gene matches: 1. The CDR3 totals 16 residues. CDR3 sequence reads: CASSLLAGSNTGELFF. The CDR3 coding sequence is TGCGCCAGCAGCTTACTAGCGGGGTCGAACACCGGGGAGCTGTTTTTT.

The genes are TRBV5-1 and TRBJ2-5; TRBD1 is a possible D gene (5 bases). The germline V and J ends were trimmed by 0 bases and 5 bases, with 14 bases remaining between them. Germline assignment: CDR1 SGHRS and CDR2 YFSETQ. The CDR3 length is 15 residues. In nucleotides, the CDR3 is TGCGCCAGCAGCTTGGGAACACAGGCGTTGGAGACCCAGTACTTC. Amino acid sequence: CASSLGTQALETQYF.

The CDR3: CASSHRDDGGEQYV. The CDR3 region has the DNA TGTGCCAGCAGTCACCGGGACGACGGGGGGGAGCAGTACGTC. The genes are TRBV6-5 and TRBJ2-7; 7 bases agree with TRBD2. J was trimmed by 7 bases and V by 5 bases; bases with no gene match: 11. Germline lookup yields CDR1 MNHEY and CDR2 SVGAGI. The CDR3 extends over 14 amino acids.

This chain connects TRBV6-6 to TRBJ2-1, with 14 bases aligning to TRBD2. Germline values: CDR1 MNHNY, CDR2 SVGAGI (reference sequence). With V trimmed by 5 bases and J by 7 bases, 7 bases remained unmatched. The CDR3 length is 16 residues. CDR3 sequence (DNA): TGTGCCAGCAGTCGACTAGCGGGAGGGAGTTTGAATGAGCAGTTCTTC. Protein sequence: CASSRLAGGSLNEQFF.

This rearrangement joins TRBV27 to TRBJ1-2; maybe TRBD1 (6 bases). Germline V gene lookup returns CDR1 MNHEY and CDR2 SMNVEV (reference sequence). V lost 3 bases and J lost 8, with 13 bases in between. The length of the CDR3 is 13 residues. This chain's CDR3 is CASSFRGAEGYTF. CDR3 DNA: TGTGCCAGCAGTTTCAGGGGCGCGGAGGGCTACACCTTC.

This clone was detected many times. V is TRBV6-5 and J is TRBJ1-1; the match to TRBD1 covers 7 bases. Per the germline V gene, CDR1 is MNHEY and CDR2 is SVGAGI. V dropped 6 bases and J dropped 7; count of bases not matched to a gene: 11. CDR3 length equals 14 residues. The CDR3 loop reads CASRMDRSRVEAFF. In DNA, the CDR3 is TGTGCCAGCAGGATGGACAGGTCGAGGGTTGAAGCTTTCTTT.

V gene TRBV10-3 combines with J gene TRBJ2-1, with TRBD1 identical over 10 bases. CDR3 length: 13 residues. Trimming cost V 8 bases and J 8 bases; bases outside gene matches: 6. Germline assignment: CDR1 ENHRY and CDR2 SYGVKD. In DNA form, the CDR3 reads TGTGCCATCCGACAGGGGGCATCGGATGAGCAGTTCTTC. Amino acids: CAIRQGASDEQFF.

The chain carries TRBV5-1 and TRBJ1-4; D is uncertain. The germline gives CDR1 SGHRS, CDR2 YFSETQ. The germline V and J ends were trimmed by 1 base and 0 bases, with 13 bases remaining between them. The CDR3 covers 17 residues. The chain's CDR3 is CASSLFGRSTTNEKLFF. In DNA, the CDR3 is TGCGCCAGCAGCTTGTTCGGTCGGTCCACAACTAATGAAAAACTGTTTTTT.

V usage is TRBV20-1 and J usage is TRBJ2-2; the D gene is possibly TRBD2 (6 bases). This CDR3 has 14 residues. Germline CDR1 DFQATT, CDR2 SNEGSKA (reference sequence). V was cut by 3 bases and J by 1 base, with 9 bases left in between. The CDR3 DNA follows: TGCAGTGCTAGTCGGAGGGTGAACACCGGGGAGCTGTTTTTT. As protein: CSASRRVNTGELFF.

The V call is TRBV30, the J call TRBJ1-4; D remains unclear. The germline V gene has CDR1 GTSNPN and CDR2 SVGIG (reference sequence). V gave up 2 bases and J gave up 4 bases, with 8 bases separating them. The CDR3 runs 13 residues. The CDR3 is CAWSQQLNEKLFF. The CDR3 DNA follows: TGTGCCTGGAGTCAACAGCTTAATGAAAAACTGTTTTTT.

CDR3 amino acids: CASSLMSGSYNSPLHF. The CDR3 DNA follows: TGTGCCAGCAGCTTAATGTCGGGGAGTTATAATTCACCCCTCCACTTT. J is TRBJ1-6 and V is TRBV7-3, with unresolved D. V dropped 1 base and J dropped 4 bases, with 11 bases sitting between them. CDR3 length: 16 residues. The germline V gene has CDR1 SGHTA and CDR2 FQGTGA.

V gene TRBV4-1 combines with J gene TRBJ2-1; 12 nucleotides match TRBD2. In germline, CDR1 is MGHRA, CDR2 YSYEKL. With V trimmed by 0 bases and J by 5 bases, 8 bases remained unmatched. The CDR3 extends over 18 amino acids. This CDR3 reads CASSQDFNLAGGHNEQFF. CDR3 in DNA: TGCGCCAGCAGCCAAGATTTCAACCTAGCGGGGGGGCACAATGAGCAGTTCTTC.

This clone has just one count. The rearrangement links TRBV24-1 to TRBJ1-4; 7 nucleotides agree with TRBD1. This CDR3 region has 15 residues. The V segment lost 4 bases and the J segment 6 bases; nucleotides outside the gene matches: 7. Germline CDR1 is KGHDR and CDR2 is SFDVKD. The CDR3 sequence is CATSEAGGSDEKLFF. The CDR3 DNA is TGTGCCACCAGTGAAGCAGGGGGTTCGGATGAAAAACTGTTTTTT.

The chain is built from TRBV7-9 and TRBJ1-1; D perhaps matches TRBD1 (5 bases). This CDR3 is built from 16 residues. With 5 bases removed from V and 1 base from J, the gap between germline ends came to 17 bases. Germline-derived CDR1 and CDR2 are SEHNR and FQNEAQ (reference sequence). This CDR3 is CASSTRQTSWNTEAFF. The CDR3 nucleotides are TGTGCCAGCAGCACCCGACAGACCTCTTGGAACACTGAAGCTTTCTTT.

The chain joins TRBV7-9 to TRBJ1-2; a weak D match, TRBD1 (6 bases). The CDR3 loop spans 16 amino acids. V was trimmed by 0 bases and J by 6 bases, leaving 17 bases between them. In germline, CDR1 is SEHNR, CDR2 FQNEAQ (reference sequence). The CDR3 reads CASSLAPRGGGDGYTF. The CDR3 coding sequence is TGTGCCAGCAGCTTAGCCCCTAGGGGGGGCGGGGATGGCTACACCTTC.

This chain links TRBV20-1 with TRBJ2-1; TRBD1 is a possible D gene (6 bases). Trimming pared 6 bases from V and 3 bases from J, leaving 6 bases between. Looked up from germline, CDR1 is DFQATT and CDR2 is SNEGSKA (reference sequence). CDR3 length: 11 amino acids. The CDR3 nucleotides are TGCAGTGCGGACAGCTACAATGAGCAGTTCTTC. It is translated as CSADSYNEQFF.

The chain uses TRBV25-1 and TRBJ2-3, with 7 bases identical to TRBD1. The V and J ends lost 5 bases and 2 bases, in that order; junction bases with no gene match: 7. CDR3 length: 15 amino acids. Germline V CDR1 and CDR2: MGHDK, SYGVNS. The CDR3 reads CASSLLDRDTDTQYF. The DNA of the CDR3 is TGTGCCAGCAGTCTCCTTGACAGGGACACAGATACGCAGTATTTT.

The chain links TRBV30 to TRBJ2-1; 7 positions agree with TRBD2. With 2 bases clipped from V and 7 bases from J, the junction kept 11 bases outside the gene matches. CDR1 and CDR2 (germline): GTSNPN, SVGIG (reference sequence). The CDR3 contains 15 residues. CDR3: CAWSPGGYSRNEQFF. In DNA, the CDR3 is TGTGCCTGGAGTCCGGGGGGTTATTCGAGGAATGAGCAGTTCTTC.